These T cell receptor beta chains were read from a single sample in a study of cytomegalovirus exposure and HLA in healthy donors. Only in-frame clones appear in the TCRdb table, and some are missing; sequencing was by immunoSEQ multiplex PCR. This table holds about 130,000 clones, 65% to 85% found once. Sequencing was carried out using PBMCs. The receptor set was obtained from a young man in good health and CMV-seropositive. The CDR3 runs from the conserved cysteine through the conserved F or W. The D gene is left open where the match is weak. Clone size, where shown, is once, few, many, or a class for clones that have expanded.

D: -; J: TRBJ2-5; V: TRBV6-1; size: -; DNA: TGTGCCAGCAGTGGGACAGAGATCCAAGAGACCCAGTACTTC; CDR3: CASSGTEIQETQYF
D: TRBD1; J: TRBJ2-2; V: TRBV6-5; size: few; DNA: TGTGCCAGCAGTGACAGGGACACCGGGGAGCTGTTTTTT; CDR3: CASSDRDTGELFF
D: TRBD1; J: TRBJ2-3; V: TRBV19; size: few; DNA: TGTGCCAGTAGTATATTAGGGACAGAGCCCGGCACAGATACGCAGTATTTT; CDR3: CASSILGTEPGTDTQYF
D: -; J: TRBJ1-2; V: TRBV6-5; size: -; DNA: TGTGCCAGCAGTTACTCGATAAGCAGGGCAGGAGGCTACACCTTC; CDR3: CASSYSISRAGGYTF
D: -; J: TRBJ2-3; V: TRBV29-1; size: -; DNA: TGCAGCGTTAGTCGCGGGGATTACACAGATACGCAGTATTTT; CDR3: CSVSRGDYTDTQYF
D: TRBD2; J: TRBJ2-1; V: TRBV5-6; size: -; DNA: TGTGCCAGCAGCCCGGGACTAGCGGGCCGCCATGAGCAGTTCTTC; CDR3: CASSPGLAGRHEQFF
D: -; J: TRBJ2-1; V: TRBV15; size: -; DNA: TGTGCCACCAGCAGAGCTTCTCCTGAGCAGTTCTTC; CDR3: CATSRASPEQFF
D: -; J: TRBJ1-1; V: TRBV18; size: -; DNA: TGTGCCAGCTCACCACGTATGACAGTCAACACTGAAGCTTTCTTT; CDR3: CASSPRMTVNTEAFF
D: TRBD2; J: TRBJ2-7; V: TRBV19; size: -; DNA: TGTGCCAGTAGTATTCTAGCGGGAGACTCCTACGAGCAGTACTTC; CDR3: CASSILAGDSYEQYF
D: -; J: TRBJ1-1; V: TRBV2; size: -; DNA: TGTGCCAGCAGGAGTACAGGGTGGAACACTGAAGCTTTCTTT; CDR3: CASRSTGWNTEAFF
D: TRBD1; J: TRBJ2-4; V: TRBV2; size: -; DNA: TGTGCCAGCAGGGGGACAGGGGGCGGGAGGGACATTCAGTACTTC; CDR3: CASRGTGGGRDIQYF
D: -; J: TRBJ2-7; V: TRBV12-5; size: -; DNA: TGTGCTAGTGGAATCGCCCCCCGCCTCGCGGGGTCTTCCTACGAGCAGTACTTC; CDR3: CASGIAPRLAGSSYEQYF
D: TRBD2; J: TRBJ2-1; V: TRBV4-3; size: -; DNA: TGCGCCAGCAGCCAAGGCGGGGGGGCAGTTCCTGAGCAGTTCTTC; CDR3: CASSQGGGAVPEQFF
D: -; J: TRBJ2-2; V: TRBV5-6; size: -; DNA: TGTGCCAGCAGCCCCGTGGACAGATCCACCGGGGAGCTGTTTTTT; CDR3: CASSPVDRSTGELFF
D: -; J: TRBJ2-3; V: TRBV30; size: -; DNA: TGTGCCTGGAGTGTATTGAGTAATACGCAGTATTTT; CDR3: CAWSVLSNTQYF
D: -; J: TRBJ1-6; V: TRBV6-6; size: -; DNA: TGTGCCAGCAGTTCAATCCCGGGACGGGAGAATTCACCCCTCCACTTT; CDR3: CASSSIPGRENSPLHF
D: -; J: TRBJ1-5; V: TRBV2; size: -; DNA: TGTGCCAGCAGTGAGGGAGACTGGTATCAGCCCCAGCATTTT; CDR3: CASSEGDWYQPQHF
D: -; J: TRBJ2-1; V: TRBV7-8; size: -; DNA: TGTGCCAGCAGCTTAGTTACAGAGCAGTTCTTC; CDR3: CASSLVTEQFF
D: -; J: TRBJ1-1; V: TRBV19; size: few; DNA: TGTGCCAGTAGTATGGCCGGGGGGAGCACTGAAGCTTTCTTT; CDR3: CASSMAGGSTEAFF
D: TRBD1; J: TRBJ1-6; V: TRBV19; size: -; DNA: TGTGCCAGTACCCCGACAGGGCTTCGGAATTCACCCCTCCACTTT; CDR3: CASTPTGLRNSPLHF
D: -; J: TRBJ1-3; V: TRBV7-6; size: -; DNA: TGTGCCAGCAGCTTAAGAGGGTCTGGAAACACCATATATTTT; CDR3: CASSLRGSGNTIYF
D: TRBD2; J: TRBJ2-1; V: TRBV6-1; size: -; DNA: TGTGCCAGCAGCCCATTAGCGGGGGGGTCCAATGAGCAGTTCTTC; CDR3: CASSPLAGGSNEQFF
D: TRBD2; J: TRBJ2-7; V: TRBV6-6; size: few; DNA: TGTGCCAGCAGTCGAGGGACTAGCGGGACCTACTACGAGCAGTACTTC; CDR3: CASSRGTSGTYYEQYF
D: -; J: TRBJ1-1; V: TRBV6-5; size: -; DNA: TGTGCCAGCAGTTTGGAGGAAATGAACACTGAGGCTTTCTTT; CDR3: CASSLEEMNTEAFF
D: -; J: TRBJ1-2; V: TRBV30; size: -; DNA: TGTGCCTGGAGTGACGGACAAAACTATGGCTACACCTTC; CDR3: CAWSDGQNYGYTF
D: -; J: TRBJ2-2; V: TRBV19; size: -; DNA: TGTGCCAGTAGTATTGTGGATAAGGAGGATACCGGGGAGCTGTTTTTT; CDR3: CASSIVDKEDTGELFF
D: TRBD1; J: TRBJ2-7; V: TRBV2; size: -; DNA: TGTGCCGGGGGACAGACCTACGAGCAGTACTTC; CDR3: CAGGQTYEQYF
D: -; J: TRBJ1-1; V: TRBV30; size: -; DNA: TGTGCCTGGATCCCCGGGTCGGGACTTGCCTACACTGAAGCTTTCTTT; CDR3: CAWIPGSGLAYTEAFF
D: TRBD1; J: TRBJ1-2; V: TRBV6-1; size: once; DNA: TGTGCCAGCAGTGAAGGGACAGGGAACTATGGCTACACCTTC; CDR3: CASSEGTGNYGYTF
D: TRBD1; J: TRBJ1-2; V: TRBV18; size: -; DNA: TGTGCCAGCTCGGGGACAGCACCTTATGGCTACACCTTC; CDR3: CASSGTAPYGYTF
D: TRBD1; J: TRBJ2-2; V: TRBV10-3; size: -; DNA: TGTGCCATCAGGAGGGGACAGGACACCGGGGAGCTGTTTTTT; CDR3: CAIRRGQDTGELFF
D: -; J: TRBJ2-2; V: TRBV14; size: -; DNA: TGTGCCAGCAGCCAACAAGACATCCCCACCGGGGAGCTGTTTTTT; CDR3: CASSQQDIPTGELFF
D: -; J: TRBJ2-7; V: TRBV6-5; size: -; DNA: TGTGCCAGCAGCCAGAAAAACGAGCAGTACTTC; CDR3: CASSQKNEQYF
D: -; J: TRBJ2-1; V: TRBV7-2; size: -; DNA: TGTGCCAGCAGCATACCAGGGGCCAATGAGCAGTTCTTC; CDR3: CASSIPGANEQFF
D: -; J: TRBJ1-5; V: TRBV30; size: once; DNA: TGTGCCTGGAGTGTAGGTCTCTTTGGGCCTCAGCCCCAGCATTTT; CDR3: CAWSVGLFGPQPQHF
D: TRBD1; J: TRBJ1-1; V: TRBV5-1; size: once; DNA: TGCGCCAGCAGTTCGAGCCGACAGGGTCAAACTGAAGCTTTCTTT; CDR3: CASSSSRQGQTEAFF
D: TRBD1; J: TRBJ1-1; V: TRBV2; size: -; DNA: TGTGCCAGCAGACAGGGGACTGAAGCTTTCTTT; CDR3: CASRQGTEAFF
D: -; J: TRBJ2-1; V: TRBV9; size: -; DNA: TGTGCCAGCAGCGTAGGAGTCGAGTCCGACAATGAGCAGTTCTTC; CDR3: CASSVGVESDNEQFF
D: -; J: TRBJ1-1; V: TRBV5-6; size: -; DNA: TGTGCCAGCAGCATTACCTCGGCAAGCGGAGCTTTCTTT; CDR3: CASSITSASGAFF
D: -; J: TRBJ2-7; V: TRBV14; size: -; DNA: TGTGCCAGCAGCCAACGGACAGATCCCTACGAGCAGTACTTC; CDR3: CASSQRTDPYEQYF
D: -; J: TRBJ2-5; V: TRBV15; size: -; DNA: TGTGCCACCAGCAGAGAGCCCCAGGGGGGACAAGAGACCCAGTACTTC; CDR3: CATSREPQGGQETQYF
D: -; J: TRBJ2-1; V: TRBV10-2; size: -; DNA: TGCGCCAGCAGCGAGATAGCGATGGATGAGCAGTTCTTC; CDR3: CASSEIAMDEQFF
D: TRBD2; J: TRBJ2-3; V: TRBV2; size: -; DNA: TGTGCCAGCAGGGCGACTAGCGGGGGGGCAGATACGCAGTATTTT; CDR3: CASRATSGGADTQYF
D: -; J: TRBJ1-1; V: TRBV18; size: -; DNA: TGTGCCAGCTCATTGAACAGGAACACTGAAGCTTTCTTT; CDR3: CASSLNRNTEAFF
D: TRBD2; J: TRBJ2-2; V: TRBV4-3; size: -; DNA: TGCGCCAGCAGCCAAGGGTCTAGCGGGGGGCAGAACACCGGGGAGCTGTTTTTT; CDR3: CASSQGSSGGQNTGELFF
D: -; J: TRBJ2-7; V: TRBV7-6; size: -; DNA: TGTGCCAGCAGCCTCGAGAGACAGGACCTCTACGAGCAGTACTTC; CDR3: CASSLERQDLYEQYF
D: -; J: TRBJ2-2; V: TRBV7-9; size: -; DNA: TGTTCCAGCAGCTTAGCGTCCCAGGGGCAGGGCACCGGGGAGCTGTTTTTT; CDR3: CSSSLASQGQGTGELFF
D: TRBD2; J: TRBJ2-3; V: TRBV5-1; size: few; DNA: TGCGCCAGCAAGGTAGCGGGAGTCGATACGCAGTATTTT; CDR3: CASKVAGVDTQYF
D: TRBD1; J: TRBJ2-1; V: TRBV12-5; size: once; DNA: TGTGCTAGTGGCAGGGACAGAAACAATGAGCAGTTCTTC; CDR3: CASGRDRNNEQFF
D: -; J: TRBJ1-3; V: TRBV6-1; size: few; DNA: TGTGCCAGCAGTGAAACGTTGAGCGGGGCTGAATCTGGAAACACCATATATTTT; CDR3: CASSETLSGAESGNTIYF
D: TRBD1; J: TRBJ1-1; V: TRBV9; size: -; DNA: TGTGCCAGCAGCATAGCCCAGACGACAGGGGACATGAACACTGAAGCTTTCTTT; CDR3: CASSIAQTTGDMNTEAFF
D: -; J: TRBJ1-2; V: TRBV2; size: once; DNA: TGTGCCAGCAGTGAAAACGGCGGGGGGCCGCATGGCTACACCTTC; CDR3: CASSENGGGPHGYTF
D: TRBD1; J: TRBJ1-2; V: TRBV27; size: -; DNA: TGTGCCAGCAGTCCCCAGACAGGGGACGACTATGGCTACACCTTC; CDR3: CASSPQTGDDYGYTF
D: TRBD1; J: TRBJ1-6; V: TRBV9; size: -; DNA: TGTGCCAGCAGCCCTCCGGGACAGGGTCGTTCACCCCTCCACTTT; CDR3: CASSPPGQGRSPLHF